Listed here are 2 T cell receptor beta chains from one sample, sequenced in a study of graft-versus-host responses after intestinal transplantation. These TCRs are of unknown antigen specificity. TCRdb's table, derived via immunoSEQ multiplex PCR, lists solely in-frame clones and lacks some. Of some 120,000 clones listed, just over 90% are singletons. The sequenced sample was unstimulated CD4+ T cells sorted from spleen or lymph node cells, obtained before transplant. These receptors all stem from a human donor who was the organ donor for an intestinal transplant.

The chain links TRBV6-6 to TRBJ1-5, with D unclear. V lost 5 bases to trimming and J lost 6 bases, with 14 bases between them. The CDR3 extends over 14 amino acids. Germline CDR1 is MNHNY and CDR2 is SVGAGI (reference sequence). The DNA of the CDR3 is TGTGCCAGCAGTCAGGATGGTCGGGTTCAGCCCCAGCATTTT. Translation gives CASSQDGRVQPQHF.

This sequence joins TRBV11-2 and TRBJ2-2, with D unresolved. The germline gives CDR1 SGHAT, CDR2 FQNNGV. CDR3 length: 15 amino acids. The germline V and J ends were trimmed by 2 bases and 1 base, with 8 bases remaining between them. The CDR3 here is CASSLLRQNTGELFF. CDR3 in DNA: TGTGCCAGCAGCTTATTGAGGCAGAACACCGGGGAGCTGTTTTTT.